This entry lists 18 T cell receptor beta chains sequenced from one sample in a study of T-cell reconstitution after alpha-beta-depleted transplantation in children (dated by TCRdb to the mid-2010s). In light of the paper, this sample's treatment or condition label describes: allogeneic hematopoietic cell transplantation with graft depleted of TCRalphabeta T cells and CD19 B cells. The library was obtained by PCR. The data were produced on an Illumina HiSeq 2500. TCR library preparation used molecular barcoding, with unique molecular identifiers applied to normalize quantification of the TCRbeta repertoire. The raw public reads went through TCRdb reprocessing: fastp at Q25, MiXCR clone calling, in-frame beta chains kept. Each CDR3 protein gets just one entry, which takes the most common genes and DNA from the rows behind it. In this sample the table shows around 600,000 distinct CDR3 sequences, 20% to 25% of which occur a single time. Over 12% of the sample comes from the top ten.

Sequencing used PBMCs, mostly from graft donor cells, obtained 360 days after TCRalphabeta/CD19-depleted stem cell transplant. The receptors here all came from a boy in the first two years of life who had a stem cell transplant for acute myeloid leukemia, so the T cells may come from the graft donor.

The J gene is TRBJ1-4, the V gene TRBV7-2; D gene ambiguous. The V end lost 5 bases, the J end lost 4 bases, and 14 bases lay between the germline ends. The V gene's germline CDR1 is SGHTA and CDR2 FQGNSA. This CDR3 is built from 15 residues. The CDR3 loop is CASSAGRANNEKLFF. Here the CDR3 DNA reads TGTGCCAGCAGCGCAGGCCGGGCCAATAATGAAAAACTGTTTTTT.

The chain is built from TRBV15 and TRBJ2-7, with 11 bases aligning to TRBD2. Trimming cost V 4 bases and J 5 bases; bases outside gene matches: 16. The CDR3 runs 18 residues. CDR1 LNHNV and CDR2 YYDKDF come from the germline V gene (reference sequence). The CDR3 sequence: CATSIGRTSLTSGDEQYV. The CDR3 DNA follows: TGTGCCACCAGCATAGGGAGAACGAGCCTGACTAGCGGGGACGAGCAGTACGTC.

The chain joins TRBV20-1 to TRBJ1-4; 11 bases map to TRBD1. J was trimmed by 5 bases and V by 4 bases; bases with no gene match: 6. CDR1 and CDR2 (germline): DFQATT, SNEGSKA (reference sequence). CDR3 size: 15 residues. CDR3 sequence: CSATNRDRGNEKLFF. Written as DNA, the CDR3 is TGCAGTGCTACCAACCGGGACAGGGGGAATGAAAAACTGTTTTTT.

CDR3 sequence reads: CAISERGPWEDTQYF. The CDR3 DNA follows: TGTGCCATCAGTGAAAGGGGGCCATGGGAAGATACGCAGTATTTT. This rearrangement joins TRBV10-3 to TRBJ2-3, with 7 bases aligning to TRBD1. CDR3 length: 15 residues. Germline CDR1 is ENHRY and CDR2 is SYGVKD. The trim removed 3 bases at V and 5 bases at J, leaving 8 bases unmatched.

This clonotype was seen ten or more times. The genes are TRBV4-1 and TRBJ2-1; D gene uncertain. Trimming took off 0 bases at V and 2 bases at J, with 8 bases between the two ends. The CDR3 length is 15 residues. CDR1 and CDR2 from the germline V gene are MGHRA and YSYEKL. CDR3 in amino acids: CASSQEGRPYNEQFF. The CDR3 region has the DNA TGCGCCAGCAGCCAAGAAGGAAGGCCCTACAATGAGCAGTTCTTC.

This clonotype occurred a few times. In DNA form, the CDR3 reads TGCAGTGCTTGGCCGGGAGAAGCGGGAAACACCATATATTTT. Translation gives CSAWPGEAGNTIYF. The gene calls are TRBV20-1 and TRBJ1-3; D call uncertain. CDR1 DFQATT and CDR2 SNEGSKA come from the germline V gene (reference sequence). Trimming removed 5 bases from V and 4 bases from J, with 15 bases in between. This CDR3 contains 14 residues.

This clonotype was found many times. The chain combines TRBV12-3 or TRBV12-4 with TRBJ1-1; D ambiguous. The ends were cut back, 6 bases at V and 0 bases at J, with 8 bases in the middle. The CDR3 totals 13 residues. CDR3: CASRVGMNTEAFF. Written as DNA, the CDR3 is TGTGCCAGCAGAGTTGGAATGAACACTGAAGCTTTCTTT.

This clonotype has a count of ten or more. This rearrangement joins TRBV5-1 to TRBJ2-1, with D tentatively TRBD1 (5 bases). Germline V gene lookup returns CDR1 SGHRS and CDR2 YFSETQ. This CDR3 is built from 12 residues. V was clipped by 0 bases and J by 7 bases, with 5 bases between them. CDR3 protein: CASSLEGNEQFF. Here the CDR3 DNA reads TGCGCCAGCAGCTTGGAGGGGAATGAGCAGTTCTTC. The complete variable domain, with remaining parts taken from reference TRBV5-1 and TRBJ2-1, reads KAGVTQTPRYLIKTRGQQVTLSCSPISGHRSVSWYQQTPGQGLQFLFEYFSETQRNKGNFPGRFSGRQFSNSRSEMNVSTLELGDSALYLCASSLEGNEQFFGPGTRLTVL.

This clonotype was counted at least ten times. J is TRBJ2-1 and V is TRBV20-1, with 8 bases lining up with TRBD2. The CDR3 is made up of 13 amino acids. Trimming removed 7 bases from V and 9 bases from J; junction bases left unmatched: 11. Germline-derived CDR1 and CDR2 are DFQATT and SNEGSKA (reference sequence). As DNA, the CDR3 is TGCAGTGGTATTCGGGGGGGGTGGGGTGAGCAGTTCTTC. This translates into CSGIRGGWGEQFF.

In this sample, this clonotype turned up many times. The V gene is TRBV6-5, the J gene TRBJ2-1; D may correspond to TRBD1 or TRBD2 (5 bases each). This CDR3 region has 16 residues. Germline lookup yields CDR1 MNHEY and CDR2 SVGAGI. With 6 bases removed from V and 8 bases from J, the gap between germline ends came to 23 bases. The CDR3 DNA reads TGTGCCAGCAGACGTCGAGGGGCTAAAAGTGGTGATGAGCAGTTCTTC. It yields the protein CASRRRGAKSGDEQFF.

This clonotype appeared many times. The chain couples TRBV12-3 or TRBV12-4 to TRBJ2-5; possibly TRBD1 for D (6 bases). V was pared by 7 bases and J by 2 bases, with 8 bases between. The CDR3 runs to 12 residues. The CDR3 here is CASNRAQETQYF. In nucleotides, the CDR3 is TGTGCCAGCAACAGGGCTCAAGAGACCCAGTACTTC.

The chain is built from TRBV6-1 and TRBJ1-6, with a weak D call TRBD1 (5 bases). The CDR3 is 12 residues long. Germline CDR1 reads MNHNS; CDR2 reads SASEGT. The germline V and J ends were trimmed by 7 bases and 7 bases, with 8 bases remaining between them. This chain's CDR3 is CASNWGNSPLHF. CDR3 DNA sequence: TGTGCCAGCAACTGGGGGAATTCACCCCTCCACTTT.

The genes are TRBV18 and TRBJ2-3; 7 bases align to TRBD2. CDR3 length: 15 amino acids. J was trimmed by 0 bases and V by 7 bases; bases with no gene match: 7. Germline lookup yields CDR1 KGHSH and CDR2 LQKENI. The DNA for the CDR3 is TGTGCCAGCTTCCCCGGGAGGACTAGCACAGATACGCAGTATTTT. Residues: CASFPGRTSTDTQYF.

The J gene is TRBJ2-1, the V gene TRBV20-1; D might be TRBD1 or TRBD2, each matching 6 bases. V was shortened by 8 bases and J by 0 bases, with 14 bases between the two germline ends. Germline loops: CDR1 DFQATT, CDR2 SNEGSKA (reference sequence). The CDR3 runs to 14 residues. The CDR3, as DNA: TGCAGTCCGGTAGCGGACAGCTCCTACAATGAGCAGTTCTTC. Translated: CSPVADSSYNEQFF.

This clonotype was seen more than once but under ten times. As DNA, the CDR3 is TGTGCCAGCTCACCACTAGTTCCTGGCACAGATACGCAGTATTTT. Translating it yields CASSPLVPGTDTQYF. This chain connects TRBV18 to TRBJ2-3, with D hard to call. Germline CDR1 is KGHSH and CDR2 is LQKENI. This CDR3 is built from 15 residues. V shed 1 base and J shed 1 base, with 9 bases lying between them.

This clonotype was seen more than once but under ten times. This chain connects TRBV12-3 or TRBV12-4 to TRBJ2-3; TRBD1 agrees at 7 bases. This CDR3 spans 14 amino acids. Losses at the gene ends were 7 bases for V and 6 bases for J; bases not matched to a gene: 10. In nucleotides, the CDR3 is TGTGCCAGCACCTTAGGGGGCACTTGGGATACGCAGTATTTT. The encoded protein is CASTLGGTWDTQYF.

The V call is TRBV7-9, the J call TRBJ2-5; maybe TRBD2 (5 bases). The CDR3 runs to 15 residues. Deletions cut 4 bases from V and 5 bases from J, with 17 bases between. Germline V gene data show CDR1 as SEHNR and CDR2 as FQNEAQ (reference sequence). CDR3 sequence (DNA): TGTGCCAGCAGCTCGAATACTAGTTGGTGGGAGACCCAGTACTTC. Amino acid sequence: CASSSNTSWWETQYF.

The sample holds many counts of this clonotype. The chain carries TRBV29-1 and TRBJ2-5; tentatively, D is TRBD2 (6 bases). V was trimmed by 4 bases and J by 2 bases, leaving 14 bases between them. The CDR3 spans 14 residues. Germline V gene data show CDR1 as SQVTM and CDR2 as ANQGSEA. This CDR3 reads CSVGPRLVQETQYF. CDR3 nucleotides: TGCAGCGTTGGACCCCGACTAGTGCAAGAGACCCAGTACTTC.